This is a list of T cell receptor beta chains from one sample in a study of blood T cell repertoires in COVID-19. The protocol was immunoSEQ multiplex PCR, while the TCRdb copy is restricted to in-frame clones and leaves out a portion. The sample has about 170,000 clones, around four fifths seen once. Material: peripheral blood. The receptors were sampled from a woman at least 80 years old with acute or convalescent COVID-19. Each CDR3 is given with its conserved first and last residue. Fields, in order: clone size, D gene, V gene, J gene, CDR3 DNA, CDR3 protein. D genes are given only for firm matches. Clone size is given for some rows only: seen once, a few or many times, or a class if the clone is expanded.

clone_size: few
d_call: -
v_call: TRBV6-1
j_call: TRBJ2-7
cdr3_nt: TGTGCCAGCAGTGAACTCAGCCCAGGCCCCTACGAGCAGTACTTC
cdr3_aa: CASSELSPGPYEQYF

clone_size: -
d_call: -
v_call: TRBV9
j_call: TRBJ1-1
cdr3_nt: TGTGCCAGCAGCGCCGTAACAGGGAACACTGAAGCTTTCTTT
cdr3_aa: CASSAVTGNTEAFF

clone_size: -
d_call: -
v_call: TRBV9
j_call: TRBJ2-1
cdr3_nt: TGTGCCAGCGGAGGGGTAAATGAGCAGTTCTTC
cdr3_aa: CASGGVNEQFF

clone_size: -
d_call: TRBD1
v_call: TRBV29-1
j_call: TRBJ2-3
cdr3_nt: TGCAGCGCCGGACAGGGCAGCACAGATACGCAGTATTTT
cdr3_aa: CSAGQGSTDTQYF

clone_size: -
d_call: -
v_call: TRBV4-2
j_call: TRBJ1-3
cdr3_nt: TGTGCCAGCAGCCAAGCCGGAGAGGGAAACACCATATATTTT
cdr3_aa: CASSQAGEGNTIYF

clone_size: -
d_call: TRBD2
v_call: TRBV5-1
j_call: TRBJ2-1
cdr3_nt: TGCGCCAGCAGCCCGACGCCGGGGGGGCCAACCGAGCAGTTCTTC
cdr3_aa: CASSPTPGGPTEQFF

clone_size: few
d_call: -
v_call: TRBV9
j_call: TRBJ1-6
cdr3_nt: TGTGCCAGCAGCGTCCTTGGACAGTATAATTCACCCCTCCACTTT
cdr3_aa: CASSVLGQYNSPLHF

clone_size: -
d_call: -
v_call: TRBV20-1
j_call: TRBJ1-4
cdr3_nt: TGCAGTGCTAGTGAGGCGATGGGCGAAAAACTGTTTTTT
cdr3_aa: CSASEAMGEKLFF

clone_size: -
d_call: -
v_call: TRBV7-7
j_call: TRBJ1-2
cdr3_nt: TGTGCTAGCGTCAAAACGGGGGGGCATGGCTACACCTTC
cdr3_aa: CASVKTGGHGYTF

clone_size: -
d_call: TRBD1
v_call: TRBV6-5
j_call: TRBJ1-6
cdr3_nt: TGTGCCAGCAGGCCCCGGGACAGGGCTAATTCACCCCTCCACTTT
cdr3_aa: CASRPRDRANSPLHF

clone_size: -
d_call: -
v_call: TRBV18
j_call: TRBJ2-3
cdr3_nt: TGTGCCAGCTCACTACTAGCAGATACGCAGTATTTT
cdr3_aa: CASSLLADTQYF

clone_size: -
d_call: TRBD1
v_call: TRBV5-6
j_call: TRBJ1-3
cdr3_nt: TGTGCCAGCAGCCTCGCTGCCGGGACAGTTGGAAACACCATATATTTT
cdr3_aa: CASSLAAGTVGNTIYF

clone_size: -
d_call: -
v_call: TRBV29-1
j_call: TRBJ2-1
cdr3_nt: TGCAGCGCTGGGGACACCGGGAATGAGCAGTTCTTC
cdr3_aa: CSAGDTGNEQFF

clone_size: -
d_call: TRBD1
v_call: TRBV7-2
j_call: TRBJ1-5
cdr3_nt: TGTGCCAGCAGCATAACAGGGGCCCAGCCCCAGCATTTT
cdr3_aa: CASSITGAQPQHF

clone_size: -
d_call: -
v_call: TRBV11-1
j_call: TRBJ2-7
cdr3_nt: TGTGCCAGCAGCTTCCAGGGTAACGCCTACGAGCAGTACTTC
cdr3_aa: CASSFQGNAYEQYF

clone_size: -
d_call: TRBD1
v_call: TRBV9
j_call: TRBJ1-1
cdr3_nt: TGTGCCAGCAGCGCCCGACAGGGTGTGGACACTGAAGCTTTCTTT
cdr3_aa: CASSARQGVDTEAFF

clone_size: -
d_call: -
v_call: TRBV25-1
j_call: TRBJ2-5
cdr3_nt: TGTGCCAGCAGTGGCCCCGGCCAGGGAAAAGAGACCCAGTACTTC
cdr3_aa: CASSGPGQGKETQYF

clone_size: -
d_call: TRBD1
v_call: TRBV6-5
j_call: TRBJ1-4
cdr3_nt: TGTGCCAGCAGTAACGGACAGGGAATGTTTTTT
cdr3_aa: CASSNGQGMFF

clone_size: -
d_call: TRBD2
v_call: TRBV28
j_call: TRBJ2-1
cdr3_nt: TGTGCCAGCAGTCGAACGGGACTAGCAGCCAACAATGGGCAGTTCTTC
cdr3_aa: CASSRTGLAANNGQFF

clone_size: -
d_call: TRBD1
v_call: TRBV19
j_call: TRBJ1-1
cdr3_nt: TGTGCCAGTTCCCAGGGGGCGTCTGATACTGAAGCTTTCTTT
cdr3_aa: CASSQGASDTEAFF

clone_size: -
d_call: TRBD1
v_call: TRBV5-1
j_call: TRBJ1-1
cdr3_nt: TGCGCCAGCAGCTTCGACAGGGGGCAGGCTTTCTTT
cdr3_aa: CASSFDRGQAFF

clone_size: -
d_call: TRBD1
v_call: TRBV7-2
j_call: TRBJ1-1
cdr3_nt: TGTGCCAGCAGCCGGGACAGGGCTGGCACTGAAGCTTTCTTT
cdr3_aa: CASSRDRAGTEAFF

clone_size: -
d_call: TRBD1
v_call: TRBV27
j_call: TRBJ2-7
cdr3_nt: TGTGCCAGCAGTAGTCCGGGACAGGGAAGGTACGAGCAGTACTTC
cdr3_aa: CASSSPGQGRYEQYF

clone_size: -
d_call: -
v_call: TRBV5-4
j_call: TRBJ2-5
cdr3_nt: TGTGCCAGCAGCTTGGCCGGATCGAGGGAGACCCAGTACTTC
cdr3_aa: CASSLAGSRETQYF

clone_size: -
d_call: -
v_call: TRBV6-1
j_call: TRBJ2-3
cdr3_nt: TGTGCCAGCAGTGAAGACGCAGGGGCCACAGATACGCAGTATTTT
cdr3_aa: CASSEDAGATDTQYF

clone_size: -
d_call: TRBD1
v_call: TRBV5-1
j_call: TRBJ1-1
cdr3_nt: TGCGCCAGCAGGCCGGGACAGCTGAACACTGAAGCTTTCTTT
cdr3_aa: CASRPGQLNTEAFF

clone_size: -
d_call: -
v_call: TRBV6-5
j_call: TRBJ2-5
cdr3_nt: TGTGCCAGCAGTCTCGACAGAGCCAGCTGGGGGACCCAGTACTTC
cdr3_aa: CASSLDRASWGTQYF

clone_size: once
d_call: TRBD1
v_call: TRBV29-1
j_call: TRBJ1-5
cdr3_nt: TGCAGCGCCTCTGACAGGGTAGGTCAGCCCCAGCATTTT
cdr3_aa: CSASDRVGQPQHF

clone_size: -
d_call: -
v_call: TRBV5-4
j_call: TRBJ2-2
cdr3_nt: TGTGCCAGCAGCTTGTGGAATTCAGGCACCGGGGAGCTGTTTTTT
cdr3_aa: CASSLWNSGTGELFF

clone_size: -
d_call: -
v_call: TRBV20-1
j_call: TRBJ1-2
cdr3_nt: TGCAGTGCTAGTATCGGACAAAACTATGGCTACACCTTC
cdr3_aa: CSASIGQNYGYTF

clone_size: -
d_call: -
v_call: TRBV10-1
j_call: TRBJ2-2
cdr3_nt: TGCGCCAGCAGTGCCACAACAGGGACCGGGGAGCTGTTTTTT
cdr3_aa: CASSATTGTGELFF

clone_size: -
d_call: TRBD2
v_call: TRBV9
j_call: TRBJ2-5
cdr3_nt: TGTGCCAGCAGCCCTGGACTAGCCGTCGAGACCCAGTACTTC
cdr3_aa: CASSPGLAVETQYF

clone_size: -
d_call: -
v_call: TRBV7-2
j_call: TRBJ2-3
cdr3_nt: TGTGCCAGCAGCGGGACATTCACAGATACGCAGTATTTT
cdr3_aa: CASSGTFTDTQYF

clone_size: -
d_call: TRBD2
v_call: TRBV7-2
j_call: TRBJ2-7
cdr3_nt: TGTGCCAGCAGCGTGGGACTAGATGTTGTCTACGAGCAATACTTC
cdr3_aa: CASSVGLDVVYEQYF

clone_size: -
d_call: -
v_call: TRBV5-1
j_call: TRBJ2-7
cdr3_nt: TGCGCCAGCAGCTTGATGGCCGACGGGGAGCAGTACTTC
cdr3_aa: CASSLMADGEQYF

clone_size: -
d_call: -
v_call: TRBV7-2
j_call: TRBJ2-2
cdr3_nt: TGTGCCAGCAGCTTACCCGAGGTCGGGGAGCTGTTTTTT
cdr3_aa: CASSLPEVGELFF

clone_size: -
d_call: -
v_call: TRBV5-1
j_call: TRBJ2-2
cdr3_nt: TGCGCCAGCAGCTCTATAGGCCTAGACACCGGGGAGCTGTTTTTT
cdr3_aa: CASSSIGLDTGELFF

clone_size: -
d_call: TRBD1
v_call: TRBV7-8
j_call: TRBJ1-5
cdr3_nt: TGTGCCAGCAGCCCATCCCCCGGGACAGTCCCTCAGCCCCAGCATTTT
cdr3_aa: CASSPSPGTVPQPQHF

clone_size: -
d_call: -
v_call: TRBV18
j_call: TRBJ1-4
cdr3_nt: TGTGCCAGCTCACCCTTCACCCCAGATTTTAATGAAAAACTGTTTTTT
cdr3_aa: CASSPFTPDFNEKLFF

clone_size: -
d_call: -
v_call: TRBV6-6
j_call: TRBJ1-5
cdr3_nt: TGTGCCAGCAGTTACTTGGGCGCGGGCGTGACCCAGCATTTT
cdr3_aa: CASSYLGAGVTQHF

clone_size: -
d_call: TRBD1
v_call: TRBV4-3
j_call: TRBJ2-6
cdr3_nt: TGCGCCAGCAGCCGAGGAACAGGGGTATACTCTGGGGCCAACGTCCTGACTTTC
cdr3_aa: CASSRGTGVYSGANVLTF

clone_size: -
d_call: -
v_call: TRBV18
j_call: TRBJ1-3
cdr3_nt: TGTGCCAGCTCACCTCTCCCCTCTGGAAACACCATATATTTT
cdr3_aa: CASSPLPSGNTIYF

clone_size: -
d_call: -
v_call: TRBV10-1
j_call: TRBJ1-1
cdr3_nt: TGCGCCAGCAGCCCCGGGGGGGCCCGCGGGACTGAAGCTTTCTTT
cdr3_aa: CASSPGGARGTEAFF

clone_size: -
d_call: -
v_call: TRBV4-3
j_call: TRBJ1-3
cdr3_nt: TGCGCCAGCAGCCAAGTGATCGGGGGAAGTGGAAACACCATATATTTT
cdr3_aa: CASSQVIGGSGNTIYF

clone_size: -
d_call: TRBD2
v_call: TRBV7-3
j_call: TRBJ2-3
cdr3_nt: TGTGCCAGCAGCGTCTCTAGCGGGGGGGCAGGTGGCACAGATACGCAGTATTTT
cdr3_aa: CASSVSSGGAGGTDTQYF

clone_size: -
d_call: TRBD1
v_call: TRBV7-2
j_call: TRBJ2-6
cdr3_nt: TGTGCCAGCAGCCGGGACAGGCTCTCTGGGGCCAACGTCCTGACTTTC
cdr3_aa: CASSRDRLSGANVLTF

clone_size: -
d_call: -
v_call: TRBV19
j_call: TRBJ2-5
cdr3_nt: TGTGCCAGTAGTCAGGGGTCCCAAGAGACCCAGTACTTC
cdr3_aa: CASSQGSQETQYF

clone_size: -
d_call: TRBD2
v_call: TRBV3-1/TRBV3-2
j_call: TRBJ2-1
cdr3_nt: TGTGCCAGCAGCCTTACTAGCGGGAGGGTTGAGCAGTTCTTC
cdr3_aa: CASSLTSGRVEQFF

clone_size: many
d_call: TRBD1
v_call: TRBV7-8
j_call: TRBJ1-5
cdr3_nt: TGTGCCAGCAGCTTACGACAGGGGTCTCATCAGCCCCAGCATTTT
cdr3_aa: CASSLRQGSHQPQHF

clone_size: -
d_call: -
v_call: TRBV7-6
j_call: TRBJ2-2
cdr3_nt: TGTGCCAGCAGCTTACGCAGCGGGCTGAACACCGGGGAGCTGTTTTTT
cdr3_aa: CASSLRSGLNTGELFF

clone_size: -
d_call: TRBD2
v_call: TRBV4-3
j_call: TRBJ2-5
cdr3_nt: TGCGCCAGCAGCCAAGTTGCGGGGGTAGGAGAGACCCAGTACTTC
cdr3_aa: CASSQVAGVGETQYF

clone_size: -
d_call: TRBD1
v_call: TRBV5-6
j_call: TRBJ1-5
cdr3_nt: TGTGCCAGCAGCTTGGAGAAGGGGGCACAGCCCCAGCATTTT
cdr3_aa: CASSLEKGAQPQHF

clone_size: -
d_call: TRBD1
v_call: TRBV7-9
j_call: TRBJ2-7
cdr3_nt: TGTGCCAGCAGCCATGGACAGGGGGCGTCCTACGAGCAGTACTTC
cdr3_aa: CASSHGQGASYEQYF